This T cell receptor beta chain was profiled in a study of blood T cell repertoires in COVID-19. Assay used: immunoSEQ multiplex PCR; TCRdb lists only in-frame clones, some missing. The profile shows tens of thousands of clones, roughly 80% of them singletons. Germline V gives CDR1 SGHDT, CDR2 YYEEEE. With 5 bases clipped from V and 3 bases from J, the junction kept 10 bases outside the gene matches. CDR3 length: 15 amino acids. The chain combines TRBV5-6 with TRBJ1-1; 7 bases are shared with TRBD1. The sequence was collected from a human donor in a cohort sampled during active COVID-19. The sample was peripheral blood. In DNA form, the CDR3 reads TGTGCCAGCAGACTCCGACAGGGTCGGCACACTGAAGCTTTCTTT. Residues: CASRLRQGRHTEAFF.